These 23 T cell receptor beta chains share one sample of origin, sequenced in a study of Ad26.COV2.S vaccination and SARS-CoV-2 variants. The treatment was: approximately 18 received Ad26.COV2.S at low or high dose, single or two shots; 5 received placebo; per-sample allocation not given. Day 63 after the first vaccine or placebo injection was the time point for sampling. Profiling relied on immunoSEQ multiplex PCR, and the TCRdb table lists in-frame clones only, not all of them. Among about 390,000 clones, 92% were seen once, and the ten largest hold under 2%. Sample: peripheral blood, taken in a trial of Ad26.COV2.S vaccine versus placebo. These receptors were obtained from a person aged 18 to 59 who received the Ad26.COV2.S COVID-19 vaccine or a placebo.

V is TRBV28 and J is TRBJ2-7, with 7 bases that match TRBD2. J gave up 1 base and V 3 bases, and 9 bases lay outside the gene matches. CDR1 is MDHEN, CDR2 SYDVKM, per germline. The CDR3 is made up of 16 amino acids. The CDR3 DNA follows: TGTGCCAGCAGTTTTACGCTAACGGGACTATCCTACGAGCAGTACTTC. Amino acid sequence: CASSFTLTGLSYEQYF.

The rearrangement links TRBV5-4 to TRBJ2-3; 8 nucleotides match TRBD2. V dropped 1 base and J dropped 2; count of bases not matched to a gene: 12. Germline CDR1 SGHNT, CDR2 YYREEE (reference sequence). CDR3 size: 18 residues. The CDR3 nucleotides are TGTGCCAGCAGCTTGAACCCCTCAGCGGGGGTGTTCACAGATACGCAGTATTTT. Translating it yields CASSLNPSAGVFTDTQYF.

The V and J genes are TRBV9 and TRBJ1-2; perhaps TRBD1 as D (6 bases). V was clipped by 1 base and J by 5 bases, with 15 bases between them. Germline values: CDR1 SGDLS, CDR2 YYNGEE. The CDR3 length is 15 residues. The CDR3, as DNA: TGTGCCAGCAGCGTAACCGCAGGGGAAGAGTATGGCTACACCTTC. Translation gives CASSVTAGEEYGYTF.

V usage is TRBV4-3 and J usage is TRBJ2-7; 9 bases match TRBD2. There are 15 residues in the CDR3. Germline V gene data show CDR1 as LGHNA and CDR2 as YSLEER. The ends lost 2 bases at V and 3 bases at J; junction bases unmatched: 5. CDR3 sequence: CASSQIAGADYEQYF. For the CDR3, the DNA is TGCGCCAGCAGCCAAATAGCGGGGGCCGACTACGAGCAGTACTTC.

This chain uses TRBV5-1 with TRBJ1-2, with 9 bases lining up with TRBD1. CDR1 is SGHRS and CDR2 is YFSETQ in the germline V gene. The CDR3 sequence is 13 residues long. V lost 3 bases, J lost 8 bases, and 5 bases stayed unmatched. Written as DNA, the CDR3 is TGCGCCAGCAGCTGGGACAGGGCTGGCGGCTACACCTTC. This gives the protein CASSWDRAGGYTF.

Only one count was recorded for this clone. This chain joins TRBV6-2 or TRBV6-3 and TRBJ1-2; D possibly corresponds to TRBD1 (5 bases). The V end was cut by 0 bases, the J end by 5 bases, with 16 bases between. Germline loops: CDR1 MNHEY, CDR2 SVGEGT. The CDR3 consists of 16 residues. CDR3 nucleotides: TGTGCCAGCAGTTACTCAGCCCGGGATCCAGGGTATGGCTACACCTTC. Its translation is CASSYSARDPGYGYTF.

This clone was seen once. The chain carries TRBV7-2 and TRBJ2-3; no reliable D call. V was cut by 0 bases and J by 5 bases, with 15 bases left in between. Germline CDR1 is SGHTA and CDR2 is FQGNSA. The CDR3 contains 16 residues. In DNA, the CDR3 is TGTGCCAGCAGCTTAGCGCAATTCTCGGATCTAGATACGCAGTATTTT. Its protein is CASSLAQFSDLDTQYF. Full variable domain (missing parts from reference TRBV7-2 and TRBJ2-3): GAGVSQSPSNKVTEKGKDVELRCDPISGHTALYWYRQSLGQGLEFLIYFQGNSAPDKSGLPSDRFSAERTGGSVSTLTIQRTQQEDSAVYLCASSLAQFSDLDTQYFGPGTRLTVL.

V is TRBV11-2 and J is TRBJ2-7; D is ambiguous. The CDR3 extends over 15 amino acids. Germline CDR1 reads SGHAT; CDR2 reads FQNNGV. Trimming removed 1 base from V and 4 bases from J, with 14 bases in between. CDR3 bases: TGTGCCAGCAGCTTAGTCGATCCCAGCTTGTACGAGCAGTACTTC. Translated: CASSLVDPSLYEQYF.

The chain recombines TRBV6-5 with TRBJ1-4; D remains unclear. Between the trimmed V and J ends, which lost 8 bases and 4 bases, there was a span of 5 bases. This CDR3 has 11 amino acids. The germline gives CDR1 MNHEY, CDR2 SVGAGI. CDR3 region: CASRFNEKLFF. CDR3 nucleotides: TGTGCCAGCCGTTTTAATGAAAAACTGTTTTTT.

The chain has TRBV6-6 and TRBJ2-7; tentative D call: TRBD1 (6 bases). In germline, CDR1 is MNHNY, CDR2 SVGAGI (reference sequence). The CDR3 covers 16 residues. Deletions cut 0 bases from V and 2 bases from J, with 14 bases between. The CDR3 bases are TGTGCCAGCAGTTACTCCGAGCAGGGGCCTCCCTACGAGCAGTACTTC. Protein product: CASSYSEQGPPYEQYF.

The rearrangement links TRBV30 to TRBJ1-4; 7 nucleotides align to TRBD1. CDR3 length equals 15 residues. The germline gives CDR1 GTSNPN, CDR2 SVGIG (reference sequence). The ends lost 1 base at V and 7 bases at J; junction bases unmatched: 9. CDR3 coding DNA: TGTGCCTGGAGTGGACGGGACAGTGGAATTGAAAAACTGTTTTTT. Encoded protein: CAWSGRDSGIEKLFF.

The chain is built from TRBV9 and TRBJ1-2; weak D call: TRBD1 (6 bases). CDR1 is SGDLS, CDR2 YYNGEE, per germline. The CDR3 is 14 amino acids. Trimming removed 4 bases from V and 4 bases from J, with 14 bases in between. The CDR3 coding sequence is TGTGCCAGCAGCCCCAGGGGTGTTGGCTATGGCTACACCTTC. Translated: CASSPRGVGYGYTF.

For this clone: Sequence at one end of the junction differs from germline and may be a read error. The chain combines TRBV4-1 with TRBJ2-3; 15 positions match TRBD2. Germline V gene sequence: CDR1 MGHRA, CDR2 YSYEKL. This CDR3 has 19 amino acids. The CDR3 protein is CASSQGGLAGGAHTDTQYF. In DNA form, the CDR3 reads TGCGCCAGCAGCCAGGGGGGACTAGCGGGGGGCGCTCACACAGATACACAGTATTTT.

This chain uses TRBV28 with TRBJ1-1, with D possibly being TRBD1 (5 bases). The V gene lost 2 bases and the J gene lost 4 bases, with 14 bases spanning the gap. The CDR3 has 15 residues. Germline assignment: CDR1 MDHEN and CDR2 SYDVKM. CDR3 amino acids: CASSLPGRWGTEAFF. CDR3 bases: TGTGCCAGCAGTTTACCGGGGCGGTGGGGCACTGAAGCTTTCTTT.

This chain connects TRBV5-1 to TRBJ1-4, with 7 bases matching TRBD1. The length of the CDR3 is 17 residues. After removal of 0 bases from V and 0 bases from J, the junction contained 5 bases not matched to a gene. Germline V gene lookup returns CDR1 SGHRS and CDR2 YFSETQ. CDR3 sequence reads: CASSLGQGVATNEKLFF. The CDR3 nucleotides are TGCGCCAGCAGCTTGGGACAGGGCGTCGCAACTAATGAAAAACTGTTTTTT.

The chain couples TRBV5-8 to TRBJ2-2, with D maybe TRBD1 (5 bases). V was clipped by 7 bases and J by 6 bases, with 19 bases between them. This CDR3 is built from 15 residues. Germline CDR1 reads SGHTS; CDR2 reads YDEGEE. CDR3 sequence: CASALGPGLPGELFF. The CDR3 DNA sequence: TGTGCCAGCGCCCTAGGCCCAGGGCTTCCCGGGGAGCTGTTTTTT.

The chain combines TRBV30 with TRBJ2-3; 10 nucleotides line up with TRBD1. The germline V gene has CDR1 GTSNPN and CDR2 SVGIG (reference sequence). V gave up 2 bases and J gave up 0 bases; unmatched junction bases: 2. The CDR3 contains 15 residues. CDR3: CAWSRQGASTDTQYF. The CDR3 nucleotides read TGTGCCTGGAGTCGACAGGGGGCAAGCACAGATACGCAGTATTTT.

The CDR3 loop reads CAIRGRQGGGISSYEQYF. CDR3 bases: TGTGCCATCAGGGGAAGACAGGGTGGGGGGATAAGCTCCTACGAGCAGTACTTC. The chain employs TRBV10-3 and TRBJ2-7, with D possibly matching TRBD1 (7 bases). The CDR3 is 18 amino acids. The V end lost 6 bases, the J end lost 0 bases, and 24 bases lay between the germline ends. Germline V lookup: CDR1 ENHRY, CDR2 SYGVKD.

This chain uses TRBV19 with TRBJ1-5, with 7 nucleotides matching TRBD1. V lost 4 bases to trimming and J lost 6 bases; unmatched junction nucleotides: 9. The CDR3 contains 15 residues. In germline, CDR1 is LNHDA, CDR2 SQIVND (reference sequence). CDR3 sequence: CASSTSDRGRQPQHF. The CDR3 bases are TGTGCCAGTAGTACCTCCGATAGGGGGCGTCAGCCCCAGCATTTT.

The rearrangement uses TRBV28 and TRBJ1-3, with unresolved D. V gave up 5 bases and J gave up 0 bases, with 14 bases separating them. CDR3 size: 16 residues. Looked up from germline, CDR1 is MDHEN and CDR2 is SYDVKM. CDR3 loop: CASSLLRRNSGNTIYF. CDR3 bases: TGTGCCAGCAGTCTACTACGGAGGAACTCTGGAAACACCATATATTTT.

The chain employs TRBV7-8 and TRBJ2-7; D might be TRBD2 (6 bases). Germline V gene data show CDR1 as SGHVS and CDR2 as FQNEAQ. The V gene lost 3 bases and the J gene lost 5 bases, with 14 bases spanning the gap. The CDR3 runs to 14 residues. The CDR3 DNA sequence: TGTGCCAGCAGCTTGGGACTGTCGGGGAACGAGCAGTACTTC. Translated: CASSLGLSGNEQYF.

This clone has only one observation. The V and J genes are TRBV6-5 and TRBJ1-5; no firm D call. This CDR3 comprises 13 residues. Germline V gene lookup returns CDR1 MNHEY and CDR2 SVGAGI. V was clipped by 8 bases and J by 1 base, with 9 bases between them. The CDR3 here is CASGSGSNQPQHF. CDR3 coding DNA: TGTGCCAGCGGGTCGGGGAGCAATCAGCCCCAGCATTTT.

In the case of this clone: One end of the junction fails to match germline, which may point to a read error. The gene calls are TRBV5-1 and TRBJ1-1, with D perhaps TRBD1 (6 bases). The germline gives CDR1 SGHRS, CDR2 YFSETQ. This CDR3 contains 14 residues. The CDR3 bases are TGCGCCAGCCGCTTGGGGGGCCCGAACACTGAAGCTTTCTTT. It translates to CASRLGGPNTEAFF.